This TCR beta chain is drawn from a study of T cells in localized non-small cell lung cancer. General observations from the study: A median of approximately 57 clones ranked among the top 100 in tumor appeared in adjacent lung. Sequencing was limited to one tumor region, leaving the possibility of heterogeneity open. Exceeding tumor, uninvolved adjacent lung had the highest T cell clonality. With higher T cell density in blood came longer overall survival.

This CDR3 is built from 15 residues. The V and J ends lost 3 bases and 0 bases respectively, with 10 bases between them. Per germline, CDR1 MDHEN and CDR2 SYDVKM. Details on this clone: Its antigen is as yet unknown.

Only in-frame clones appear in the TCRdb table, and some are missing; sequencing was by immunoSEQ multiplex PCR. The data hold about 43,000 clones, with around nine tenths observed a single time. The source material was PBMCs, sampled before any cancer treatment. The receptor's source is a woman aged 40-69 years with stage II lung adenocarcinoma. The rearrangement joins TRBV28 to TRBJ2-3; D possibly corresponds to TRBD2 (5 bases). Written as DNA, the CDR3 is TGTGCCAGCAGTTTTTCCGAGCGGAGCACAGATACGCAGTATTTT. It is translated as CASSFSERSTDTQYF.